A selection of T cell receptor beta chains follows, all from one sample in a study of cytomegalovirus exposure and HLA in healthy donors. Some clones are missing from TCRdb's copy, which holds only in-frame ones; the method was immunoSEQ multiplex PCR. The sample lists roughly 100,000 clones; 65% to 80% were seen once. Source material: PBMCs. The receptors stem from a man aged 50 to 59 in good health and CMV-seronegative. CDR3s include the opening cysteine and the closing phenylalanine or tryptophan. The D gene is left open where the match is weak. Not all rows give a size; the values are once, few, many and, for expanded clones, a class.

d_call clone_size j_call v_call cdr3_nt cdr3_aa
. . TRBJ2-2 TRBV5-1 TGCGCCAGCATTAAAGGGGACATTTTCACCGGGGAGCTGTTTTTT CASIKGDIFTGELFF
TRBD2 . TRBJ2-5 TRBV28 TGTGCCAGCAGTGCCCCTAGCGGGGGCCAAGAGACCCAGTACTTC CASSAPSGGQETQYF
. . TRBJ2-3 TRBV7-2 TGTGCCAGCAGCTGGCTGGATACGCAGTATTTT CASSWLDTQYF
TRBD2 . TRBJ2-5 TRBV5-6 TGTGCCAGCAGCTGGGTGGGACTAGCGGGGGGGTACCAAGAGACCCAGTACTTC CASSWVGLAGGYQETQYF
. . TRBJ2-3 TRBV6-6 TGTGCCAGCAGTTACGAGTATACGCAGTATTTT CASSYEYTQYF
TRBD1 . TRBJ1-4 TRBV27 TGTGCCAGCGGATATACACAGGGGGAGAGGGAAAAACTGTTTTTT CASGYTQGEREKLFF
TRBD1 once TRBJ1-2 TRBV19 TGTGCCAGTACCCCGACAGGGGCGTCGGGCTACACCTTC CASTPTGASGYTF
. . TRBJ2-5 TRBV11-3 TGTGCCAGCAGCTACGCCCCGGGGTCGTGGGAGACCCAGTACTTC CASSYAPGSWETQYF
. . TRBJ1-2 TRBV7-9 TGTTCCAGCAGCCTTCACTCCGGGATCAGCGGAGGCTACACCTTC CSSSLHSGISGGYTF
TRBD2 . TRBJ2-1 TRBV15 TGTGCCACCAGCGAACGGACTAGCGGGTACAATGAGCAGTTCTTC CATSERTSGYNEQFF
TRBD1 . TRBJ1-6 TRBV28 TGTGCCAGCAGTTTATCGACAGGGAATAATTCACCCCTCCACTTT CASSLSTGNNSPLHF
. . TRBJ1-6 TRBV30 TGTGCCTGGAGTAGGGACACGAATTCACCCCTCCACTTT CAWSRDTNSPLHF
. . TRBJ1-1 TRBV4-1 TGCGCCAGCAGCTCCTTCGGGGAGGCCATGGTTTTCTTT CASSSFGEAMVFF
. once TRBJ1-2 TRBV28 TGTGCCAGCAGTTTATCCGTGACCGGGAAGATCTCCTATGGCTACACCTTC CASSLSVTGKISYGYTF
. few TRBJ1-1 TRBV6-5 TGTGCCAGCAGTCGCGGGAGTCAGATCAACACTGAAGCTTTCTTT CASSRGSQINTEAFF
TRBD2 . TRBJ2-3 TRBV7-6 TGTGCCAGCAGCGGGAGCGGGGGTAGCACAGATACGCAGTATTTT CASSGSGGSTDTQYF
. . TRBJ1-2 TRBV7-2 TGTGCCAGCAGCTCGCAGGGTGGTAACTATGGCTACACCTTC CASSSQGGNYGYTF
TRBD1 . TRBJ1-3 TRBV5-6 TGTGCCAGCAGCTTGGAAGGGGGCACTGGAAACACCATATATTTT CASSLEGGTGNTIYF
. once TRBJ1-5 TRBV7-3 TGTGCCAGCAGTCATAAGGGCAGGGGAACAGAACAGAATCAGCCCCAGCATTTT CASSHKGRGTEQNQPQHF
. . TRBJ1-6 TRBV6-1 TGTGCCAGCAGTGAAGCGCTGAAGATAGCAAGTTCACCCCTCCACTTT CASSEALKIASSPLHF
. . TRBJ2-1 TRBV7-2 TGTGCCAGCAGTTTTCTAGCTGATGAGCAGTTCTTC CASSFLADEQFF
TRBD1 . TRBJ2-6 TRBV5-1 TGCGCCAGCAGCGAACAACAGGGGTATGGGGCCAACGTCCTGACTTTC CASSEQQGYGANVLTF
. . TRBJ1-2 TRBV6-5 TGTGCCAGCACCCAATCCCTTGCTCAGGGTATGGGCTACACCTTC CASTQSLAQGMGYTF
TRBD1 . TRBJ2-3 TRBV7-2 TGTGCCAGCAGCCCGGGACAGCGCACAGATACGCAGTATTTT CASSPGQRTDTQYF
. . TRBJ1-2 TRBV30 TGTGCCTGGAGTGCCCTAGCGGTCTATGGCTACACCTTC CAWSALAVYGYTF
. once TRBJ2-7 TRBV2 TGTGCCAGCTCCAGTACCTACGAGCAGTACTTC CASSSTYEQYF
TRBD1 . TRBJ2-1 TRBV7-9 TGTGCCAGCAGCTGGACAGGGGGGAATGAGCAGTTCTTC CASSWTGGNEQFF
. . TRBJ1-5 TRBV6-5 TGTGCCAGCAGTTCCGCCGGACAGCAGCCCCAGCATTTT CASSSAGQQPQHF